This T cell receptor beta chain was identified during a study of cytomegalovirus exposure and HLA in healthy donors (TCRdb year 2017). About the full investigation: A later analysis indicated that the 130 or so validation repertoires were generated on the platform also employed for the approximately 670 repertoires of the first cohort. The aim of the study was to test whether cataloging public T cell receptors could identify signatures of past pathogen exposure. A separate validation cohort of roughly 110 different subjects was used in addition to the roughly 670-subject first cohort. The study combined high-throughput TCR immunosequencing, statistical association of individual TCRs with disease status, and machine learning to predict cytomegalovirus infection status.

The donors were included in the validation cohort of approximately 130 subjects, a group kept apart from the approximately 700-subject first cohort. Broad study findings and their caveats: The authors suggested that the approach could potentially be generalized to other disease states and immunological phenotypes. Subsequent analysis determined that TCRs grouped into clusters in the first cohort also showed a tendency toward co-occurrence across the 120 or so validation repertoires, and approximately 94% of cluster scores exceeded 0. The classifier was reported to diagnose cytomegalovirus status with high specificity and sensitivity in both the original and validation cohorts. Across donors, most TCR sequences were observed very rarely, whereas some public TCRs were present in many individuals. A few of the identified cytomegalovirus-associated TCR beta chains were confirmed in vitro to be specific for cytomegalovirus antigens. All 120 or so repertoires were used to score co-occurrence in the validation cohort in a later analysis, because that analysis had no HLA typing for the cohort. A total of roughly 160 TCR beta chains were listed by the study as associated with cytomegalovirus.

V gives up 5 bases and J gives up 3 bases, and the segment between their germline ends measures 17 bases. The cysteine opens and the phenylalanine closes a CDR3 of 16 amino acids. Here the CDR3 DNA is all that survives: 48 bases in frame from base 1. As encoded in the germline V gene, CDR1 is SGHVS while CDR2 is FQNEAQ. Details on this clone: Its antigen is unknown. No base quality values were provided; no much bigger clone lies one nucleotide off.

The method behind the library was the immunoSEQ multiplex PCR assay. Turning to the authors' computational methods: A statistical classification framework was built for diagnosing cytomegalovirus status from the catalog of TCR beta chain sequences. Imported from immuneACCESS, the table was reduced by TCRdb to in-frame sequences with V and J called. These copies leave out some clones; in studies compared against another copy, an unresolved V gene accounts for under half, and the cause of the remainder is not known. V, J and clone size were drawn from that table, and D and trimming were deduced from the DNA. In this sample the table shows over 110,000 clones, 80% to 90% of which occur a single time. The ten largest make up more than 1.4% of the sample.

This sequence was found in a woman aged 25 to 39 in good health and CMV-seronegative. Sequenced: PBMCs. The chain employs TRBV7-8 and TRBJ1-5; the D gene cannot be named for sure. The CDR3 protein sequence reads: CASSAAGKGTNQPQHF. At the DNA level, the sequence is TGTGCCAGCAGCGCCGCGGGGAAGGGCACCAATCAGCCCCAGCATTTT.